This TCR beta chain was obtained from a study of T cell responses to AZD1222 COVID-19 vaccine. The length of the CDR3 is 13 residues. Trimming cost V 6 bases and J 5 bases, with 10 bases left between them. Germline CDR1 and CDR2: SNHLY and FYNNEI. With respect to this clone: Other DNA sequences from this sample encode an identical CDR3 as well.

This table comes from immunoSEQ multiplex PCR, and its TCRdb copy is limited to in-frame clones, with some not included. The sample lists some 160,000 clones; approximately 93% were seen once. This sequence originates from an adult in good health. The chain couples TRBV2 to TRBJ1-4; D perhaps matches TRBD1 (6 bases). The input for sequencing was peripheral blood, taken on day 0 of AZD1222 vaccination. The CDR3, as DNA: TGTGCCAGCAGCGCCAGGGGAAATGAAAAACTGTTTTTT. This gives the protein CASSARGNEKLFF.